These 19 T cell receptor beta chains share one sample of origin, sequenced in a study of T cell responses to AZD1222 COVID-19 vaccine. The repertoire was sequenced with immunoSEQ multiplex PCR; TCRdb's copy has only in-frame clones and lacks some. The sample comprises around 100,000 clones, less than 90% of which are singletons, and about 1.8% rests with the top ten. The sample consisted of peripheral blood, taken on day 0 of AZD1222 vaccination. The source is an adult in good health.

The chain has TRBV5-1 and TRBJ1-4, with TRBD1 identical over 8 bases. V gave up 4 bases and J gave up 4 bases; unmatched junction bases: 9. The CDR3 loop spans 16 amino acids. The germline CDR1 and CDR2 sequences are SGHRS and YFSETQ. CDR3 nucleotides: TGCGCCAGCAGCCTTCAACAGGGGGGAGGTAATGAAAAACTGTTTTTT. This codes for CASSLQQGGGNEKLFF.

This clone has just one count. This chain uses TRBV9 with TRBJ2-7; D unclear. Germline-derived CDR1 and CDR2 are SGDLS and YYNGEE. V lost 4 bases to trimming and J lost 2 bases, with 16 bases between them. CDR3 length: 15 residues. CDR3 protein: CASSFSGSPAYEQYF. In DNA form, the CDR3 reads TGTGCCAGCAGCTTTTCCGGGTCCCCAGCCTACGAGCAGTACTTC. Using reference TRBV9 and TRBJ2-7 for the parts outside the CDR3, the full variable domain is DSGVTQTPKHLITATGQRVTLRCSPRSGDLSVYWYQQSLDQGLQFLIQYYNGEERAKGNILERFSAQQFPDLHSELNLSSLELGDSALYFCASSFSGSPAYEQYFGPGTRLTVT.

The CDR3 protein is CASSYSFEEQYF. The CDR3 region has the DNA TGTGCCAGCAGTTATTCATTCGAGGAGCAGTACTTC. The chain employs TRBV6-6 and TRBJ2-7; D gene unclear. Germline loops: CDR1 MNHNY, CDR2 SVGAGI (reference sequence). Trimming left V 3 bases short and J 7 bases short, with 10 bases between. The length of the CDR3 is 12 residues.

The chain employs TRBV19 and TRBJ1-1; 9 nucleotides agree with TRBD1. In germline, CDR1 is LNHDA, CDR2 SQIVND (reference sequence). V gave up 1 base and J gave up 3 bases; unmatched junction bases: 6. The CDR3 is made up of 16 amino acids. The CDR3: CASSIVVQGAHTEAFF. The DNA for the CDR3 is TGTGCCAGTAGTATAGTCGTACAGGGGGCACACACTGAAGCTTTCTTT.

V usage is TRBV5-1 and J usage is TRBJ2-7; 8 nucleotides align to TRBD1. The trim removed 2 bases at V and 0 bases at J, leaving 1 base unmatched. CDR1 SGHRS and CDR2 YFSETQ come from the germline V gene. The CDR3 has 14 amino acids. The CDR3 sequence: CASSFQGASYEQYF. The CDR3 DNA follows: TGCGCCAGCAGCTTCCAGGGGGCCTCCTACGAGCAGTACTTC.

This clone was picked up a small number of times. The chain links TRBV7-9 to TRBJ2-3; 13 nucleotides agree with TRBD2. The CDR3 has 16 residues. The germline CDR1 and CDR2 sequences are SEHNR and FQNEAQ (reference sequence). The ends lost 8 bases at V and 5 bases at J; junction bases unmatched: 10. The CDR3: CASAGTSGKVRDTQYF. The CDR3 DNA sequence: TGTGCCAGCGCCGGGACTAGCGGGAAGGTACGAGATACGCAGTATTTT.

CDR3 DNA sequence: TGTGCCAGCGGCGAATACGAGCAGTACTTC. This sequence encodes CASGEYEQYF. The chain combines TRBV2 with TRBJ2-7; D is undetermined. From germline, CDR1 is SNHLY and CDR2 FYNNEI. V lost 8 bases and J lost 4, with 6 bases in between. The CDR3 contains 10 residues.

The genes are TRBV4-1 and TRBJ1-1, with a weak D call TRBD1 (5 bases). CDR1 and CDR2 (germline): MGHRA, YSYEKL. With 3 bases removed from V and 2 bases from J, the gap between germline ends came to 7 bases. This CDR3 is built from 13 residues. This CDR3 is CASSHRVNTEAFF. CDR3 nucleotide sequence: TGCGCCAGCAGCCACAGGGTAAACACTGAAGCTTTCTTT.

This chain links TRBV10-3 with TRBJ2-1, with D uncertain. Per germline, CDR1 ENHRY and CDR2 SYGVKD. Trimming removed 0 bases from V and 4 bases from J, with 7 bases in between. This CDR3 contains 14 residues. The CDR3 bases are TGTGCCATCAGTGAGTCTGATGTGTACAATGAGCAGTTCTTC. Its protein product is CAISESDVYNEQFF.

The CDR3 DNA reads as TGTGCCAGCAGACAGGGACAGATAGGGACCCAGTACTTC. As protein: CASRQGQIGTQYF. The chain employs TRBV11-3 and TRBJ2-5, with 7 bases that match TRBD1. Germline V gene lookup returns CDR1 SGHNT and CDR2 YENEEA. Unmatched junction bases numbered 8, after V lost 6 bases and J lost 7 bases. The CDR3 length is 13 residues.

The rearrangement links TRBV6-6 to TRBJ2-1; TRBD1 matches at 8 bases. J gave up 7 bases and V 10 bases, and 15 bases lay outside the gene matches. The CDR3 covers 15 residues. Germline V gives CDR1 MNHNY, CDR2 SVGAGI (reference sequence). The CDR3 sequence is CATLSGQGASNEQFF. CDR3 DNA sequence: TGTGCCACCCTGAGTGGCCAGGGGGCGTCGAATGAGCAGTTCTTC.

The V and J genes are TRBV4-3 and TRBJ2-1; 7 bases align to TRBD2. The CDR3 has 16 amino acids. Looked up from germline, CDR1 is LGHNA and CDR2 is YSLEER. Trimming removed 0 bases from V and 4 bases from J; junction bases left unmatched: 6. CDR3: CASSQDASGPYNEQFF. The CDR3 DNA sequence: TGCGCCAGCAGCCAAGACGCTAGCGGACCTTACAATGAGCAGTTCTTC.

The chain couples TRBV30 to TRBJ1-1, with 8 bases fitting TRBD1. This CDR3 comprises 13 residues. Germline CDR1 GTSNPN, CDR2 SVGIG (reference sequence). J lost 4 bases, V lost 5 bases, and 6 bases had no gene match. The CDR3 is CAWDRGLSTEAFF. The CDR3, as DNA: TGTGCCTGGGACAGGGGTCTGTCCACTGAAGCTTTCTTT.

This clone was seen once. This chain connects TRBV18 to TRBJ1-5, with D possibly being TRBD1 (5 bases). With 3 bases removed from V and 2 bases from J, the gap between germline ends came to 11 bases. Germline-derived CDR1 and CDR2 are KGHSH and LQKENI. The CDR3 loop spans 15 amino acids. CDR3 coding DNA: TGTGCCAGCTCACCCCGGGAGGGGCGCAATCAGCCCCAGCATTTT. Translation gives CASSPREGRNQPQHF.

This chain links TRBV14 with TRBJ1-1; D gene ambiguous. The CDR3 extends over 17 amino acids. V was clipped by 1 base and J by 3 bases, with 18 bases between them. Germline assignment: CDR1 SGHDN and CDR2 FVKESK. This chain's CDR3 is CASSQVISLGPDTEAFF. In DNA form, the CDR3 reads TGTGCCAGCAGCCAAGTCATCAGCTTAGGCCCGGACACTGAAGCTTTCTTT.

The gene calls are TRBV28 and TRBJ2-3; D not certain. The CDR3 consists of 16 residues. Germline lookup yields CDR1 MDHEN and CDR2 SYDVKM. V was clipped by 1 base and J by 1 base, with 12 bases between them. This CDR3 is CASSLFFVSRTDTQYF. The CDR3 nucleotides are TGTGCCAGCAGTTTATTTTTTGTCAGCCGCACAGATACGCAGTATTTT.

The chain joins TRBV9 to TRBJ2-7; D assignment may be TRBD1 or TRBD2 (5 bases each). With 8 bases removed from V and 3 bases from J, the gap between germline ends came to 27 bases. From germline, CDR1 is SGDLS and CDR2 YYNGEE. The length of the CDR3 is 17 residues. Here the CDR3 DNA reads TGTGCCAGAGGGGTCGGGGAAGGGGCCCTGGGAATCTACGAGCAGTACTTC. This sequence encodes CARGVGEGALGIYEQYF.

The chain carries TRBV11-3 and TRBJ2-1; 7 nucleotides align to TRBD2. The CDR3 has 15 residues. Germline CDR1 SGHNT, CDR2 YENEEA. Trimming cost V 6 bases and J 6 bases; bases outside gene matches: 11. CDR3 sequence: CASSMGKAGTNEQFF. The CDR3 DNA reads TGTGCCAGCAGTATGGGGAAAGCGGGAACCAATGAGCAGTTCTTC.

V and J are TRBV9 and TRBJ2-3; D is tentatively TRBD1 or TRBD2 (5 bases each). Germline-derived CDR1 and CDR2 are SGDLS and YYNGEE. The CDR3 runs 14 residues. Between the trimmed V and J ends, which lost 4 bases and 2 bases, there was a span of 11 bases. CDR3 protein: CASSYRGPTDTQYF. In DNA, the CDR3 is TGTGCCAGCAGCTATAGGGGACCCACAGATACGCAGTATTTT.